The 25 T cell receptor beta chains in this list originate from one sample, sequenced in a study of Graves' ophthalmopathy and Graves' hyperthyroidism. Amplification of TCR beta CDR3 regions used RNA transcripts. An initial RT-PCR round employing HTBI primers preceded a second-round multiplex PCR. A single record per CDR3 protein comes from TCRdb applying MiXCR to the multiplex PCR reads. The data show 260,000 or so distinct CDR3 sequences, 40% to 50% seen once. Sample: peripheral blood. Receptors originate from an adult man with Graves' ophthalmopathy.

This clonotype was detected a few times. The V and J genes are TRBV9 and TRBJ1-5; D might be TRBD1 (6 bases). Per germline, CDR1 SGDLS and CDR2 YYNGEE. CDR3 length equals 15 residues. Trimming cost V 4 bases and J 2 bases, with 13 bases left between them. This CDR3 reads CASSLGGSGNQPQHF. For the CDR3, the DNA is TGTGCCAGCAGCTTAGGGGGGTCTGGCAATCAGCCCCAGCATTTT.

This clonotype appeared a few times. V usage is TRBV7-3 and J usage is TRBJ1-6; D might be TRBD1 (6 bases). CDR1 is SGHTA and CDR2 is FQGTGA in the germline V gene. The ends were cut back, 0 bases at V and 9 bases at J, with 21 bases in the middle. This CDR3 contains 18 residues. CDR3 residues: CASSLTPSFRDTISPLHF. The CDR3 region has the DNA TGTGCCAGCAGCTTAACGCCCTCGTTTCGGGACACCATTTCACCCCTCCACTTT. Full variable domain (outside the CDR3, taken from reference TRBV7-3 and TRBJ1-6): GAGVSQTPSNKVTEKGKYVELRCDPISGHTALYWYRQSLGQGPEFLIYFQGTGAADDSGLPNDRFFAVRPEGSVSTLKIQRTERGDSAVYLCASSLTPSFRDTISPLHFGNGTRLTVT.

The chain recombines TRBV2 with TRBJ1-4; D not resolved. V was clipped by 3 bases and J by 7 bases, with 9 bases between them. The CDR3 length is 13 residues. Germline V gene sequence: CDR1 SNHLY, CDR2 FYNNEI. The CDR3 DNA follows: TGTGCCAGCAGTGACGGGTTCGGTGAAAAACTGTTTTTT. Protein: CASSDGFGEKLFF.

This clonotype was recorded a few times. CDR3 in amino acids: CASIGQGASNYGYTF. The CDR3 region has the DNA TGTGCCAGCATTGGACAGGGGGCCTCTAACTATGGCTACACCTTC. V usage is TRBV12-3 or TRBV12-4 and J usage is TRBJ1-2, with TRBD1 matching over 11 bases. The CDR3 loop spans 15 amino acids. The ends lost 7 bases at V and 0 bases at J; junction bases unmatched: 4.

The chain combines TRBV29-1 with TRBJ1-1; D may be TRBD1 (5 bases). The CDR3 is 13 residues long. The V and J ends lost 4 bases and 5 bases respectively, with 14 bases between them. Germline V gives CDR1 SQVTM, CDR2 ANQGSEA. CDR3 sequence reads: CSVAGPRGTEAFF. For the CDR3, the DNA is TGCAGCGTTGCGGGGCCTCGCGGGACTGAAGCTTTCTTT.

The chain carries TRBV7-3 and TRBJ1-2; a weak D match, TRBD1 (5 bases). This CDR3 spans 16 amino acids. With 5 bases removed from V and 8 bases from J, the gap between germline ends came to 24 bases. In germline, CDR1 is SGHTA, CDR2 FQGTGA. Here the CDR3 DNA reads TGTGCCAGCAGCCCGGGGGGGAGGGGCGCCTCCCGAGGCTACACCTTC. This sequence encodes CASSPGGRGASRGYTF.

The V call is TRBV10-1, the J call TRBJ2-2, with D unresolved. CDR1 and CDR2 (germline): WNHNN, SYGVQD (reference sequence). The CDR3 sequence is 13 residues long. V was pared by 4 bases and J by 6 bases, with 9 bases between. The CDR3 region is CASSGHQAGELFF. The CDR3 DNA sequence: TGCGCCAGCAGTGGGCATCAGGCCGGGGAGCTGTTTTTT.

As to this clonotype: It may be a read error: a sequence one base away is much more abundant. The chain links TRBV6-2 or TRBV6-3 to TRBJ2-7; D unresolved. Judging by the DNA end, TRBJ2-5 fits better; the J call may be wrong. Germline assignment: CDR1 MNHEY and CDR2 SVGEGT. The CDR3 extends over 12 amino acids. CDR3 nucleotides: TGTGCCAACAGTCTACAGCAAGAGACCCAGTACTTC. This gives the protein CANSLQQETQYF.

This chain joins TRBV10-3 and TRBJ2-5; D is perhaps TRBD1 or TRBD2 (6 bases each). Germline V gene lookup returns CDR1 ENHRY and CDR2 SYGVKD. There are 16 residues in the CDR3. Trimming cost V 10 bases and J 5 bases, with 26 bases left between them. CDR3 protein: CASSLGPFGGAETQYF. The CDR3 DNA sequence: TGTGCCAGCAGCTTAGGACCTTTCGGGGGCGCGGAGACCCAGTACTTC.

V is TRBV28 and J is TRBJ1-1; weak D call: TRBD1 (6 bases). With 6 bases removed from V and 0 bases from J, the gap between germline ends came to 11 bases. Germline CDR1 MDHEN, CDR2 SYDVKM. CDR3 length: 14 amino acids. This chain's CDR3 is CASRRDTMNTEAFF. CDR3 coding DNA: TGTGCCAGCAGGCGGGACACAATGAACACTGAAGCTTTCTTT.

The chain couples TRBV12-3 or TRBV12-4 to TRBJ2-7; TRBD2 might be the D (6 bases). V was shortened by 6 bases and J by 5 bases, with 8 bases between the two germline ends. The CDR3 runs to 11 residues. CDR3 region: CASRGGNEQYF. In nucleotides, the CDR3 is TGTGCCAGCAGGGGGGGAAACGAGCAGTACTTC.

The CDR3 DNA follows: TGCGCCAGCAGCTACCCCGGACAGGGGAACACTGAAGCTTTCTTT. Its translation is CASSYPGQGNTEAFF. The rearrangement uses TRBV5-1 and TRBJ1-1; 8 bases are shared with TRBD1. Trimming cost V 3 bases and J 1 base; bases outside gene matches: 5. The CDR3 loop spans 15 amino acids. Germline CDR1 reads SGHRS; CDR2 reads YFSETQ.

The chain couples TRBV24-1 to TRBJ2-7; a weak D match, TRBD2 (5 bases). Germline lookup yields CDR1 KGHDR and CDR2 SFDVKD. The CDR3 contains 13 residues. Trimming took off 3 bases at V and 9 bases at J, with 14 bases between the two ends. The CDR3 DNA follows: TGTGCCACCAGTGATCAAGGACTGACACGGCAGTACTTC. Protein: CATSDQGLTRQYF.

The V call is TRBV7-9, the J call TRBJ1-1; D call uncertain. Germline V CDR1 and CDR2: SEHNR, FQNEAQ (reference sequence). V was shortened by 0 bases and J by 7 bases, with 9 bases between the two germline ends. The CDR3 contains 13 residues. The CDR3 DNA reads TGTGCCAGCAGCTTAGCGCCCGGGAATGAAGCTTTCTTT. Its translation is CASSLAPGNEAFF. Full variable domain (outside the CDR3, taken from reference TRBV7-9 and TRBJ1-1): DTGVSQNPRHKITKRGQNVTFRCDPISEHNRLYWYRQTLGQGPEFLTYFQNEAQLEKSRLLSDRFSAERPKGSFSTLEIQRTEQGDSAMYLCASSLAPGNEAFFGQGTRLTVV.

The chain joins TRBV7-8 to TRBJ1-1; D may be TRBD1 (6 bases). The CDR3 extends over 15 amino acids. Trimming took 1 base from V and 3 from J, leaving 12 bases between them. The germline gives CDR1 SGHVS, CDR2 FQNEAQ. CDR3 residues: CASSLDWDTHTEAFF. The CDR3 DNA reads TGTGCCAGCAGCTTAGATTGGGACACCCACACTGAAGCTTTCTTT.

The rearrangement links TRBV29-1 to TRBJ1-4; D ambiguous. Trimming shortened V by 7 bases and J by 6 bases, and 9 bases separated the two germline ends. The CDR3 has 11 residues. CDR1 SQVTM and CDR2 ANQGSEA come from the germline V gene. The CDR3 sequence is CSAREYEKLFF. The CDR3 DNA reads TGCAGCGCTAGGGAGTATGAAAAACTGTTTTTT. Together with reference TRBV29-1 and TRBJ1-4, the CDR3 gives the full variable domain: SAVISQKPSRDICQRGTSLTIQCQVDSQVTMMFWYRQQPGQSLTLIATANQGSEATYESGFVIDKFPISRPNLTFSTLTVSNMSPEDSSIYLCSAREYEKLFFGSGTQLSVL.

The CDR3 DNA reads TGCAGCGTCGAAAAGGGGGCCCGGACTGAAGCTTTCTTT. Protein sequence: CSVEKGARTEAFF. The chain couples TRBV29-1 to TRBJ1-1, with 7 bases fitting TRBD1. In germline, CDR1 is SQVTM, CDR2 ANQGSEA. The CDR3 contains 13 residues. The trim removed 6 bases at V and 5 bases at J, leaving 9 bases unmatched.

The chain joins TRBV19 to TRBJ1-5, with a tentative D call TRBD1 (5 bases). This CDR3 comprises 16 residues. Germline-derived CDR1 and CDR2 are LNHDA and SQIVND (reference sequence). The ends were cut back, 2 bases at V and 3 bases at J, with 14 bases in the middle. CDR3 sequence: CASSIFSRAHNQPQHF. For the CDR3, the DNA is TGTGCCAGTAGTATATTCAGCAGGGCGCACAATCAGCCCCAGCATTTT.

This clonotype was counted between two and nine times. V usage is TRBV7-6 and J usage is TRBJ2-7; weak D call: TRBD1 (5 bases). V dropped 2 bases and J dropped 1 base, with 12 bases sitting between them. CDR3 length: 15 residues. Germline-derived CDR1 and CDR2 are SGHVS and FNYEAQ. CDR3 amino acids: CASSLTGQESYEQYF. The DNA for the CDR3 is TGTGCCAGCAGCTTAACAGGACAAGAGTCCTACGAGCAGTACTTC.

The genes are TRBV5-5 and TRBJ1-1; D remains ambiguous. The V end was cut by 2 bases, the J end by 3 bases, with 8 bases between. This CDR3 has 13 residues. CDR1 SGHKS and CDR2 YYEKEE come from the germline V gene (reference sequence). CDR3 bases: TGTGCCAGCAGCTTTCATTCGGACACTGAAGCTTTCTTT. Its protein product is CASSFHSDTEAFF.

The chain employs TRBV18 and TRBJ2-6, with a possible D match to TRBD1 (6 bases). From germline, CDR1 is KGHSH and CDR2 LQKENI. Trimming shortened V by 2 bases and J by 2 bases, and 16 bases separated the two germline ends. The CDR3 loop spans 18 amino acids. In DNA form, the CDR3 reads TGTGCCAGCTCACCAGTCTACAGGGTAAAGGCTGGGGCCAACGTCCTGACTTTC. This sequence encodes CASSPVYRVKAGANVLTF.

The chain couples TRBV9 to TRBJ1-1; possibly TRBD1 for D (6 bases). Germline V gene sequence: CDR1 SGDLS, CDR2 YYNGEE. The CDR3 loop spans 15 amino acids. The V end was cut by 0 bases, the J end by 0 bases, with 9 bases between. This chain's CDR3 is CASSVAGHLNTEAFF. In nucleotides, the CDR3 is TGTGCCAGCAGCGTAGCGGGACACTTGAACACTGAAGCTTTCTTT.

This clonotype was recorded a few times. DNA of the CDR3: TGCAGTGCTAGTAAACAGGGCGGAGGGGGAAATCAGCCCCAGCATTTT. As protein: CSASKQGGGGNQPQHF. The V call is TRBV20-1, the J call TRBJ1-5; D possibly corresponds to TRBD1 (6 bases). Trimming shortened V by 3 bases and J by 4 bases, and 19 bases separated the two germline ends. In germline, CDR1 is DFQATT, CDR2 SNEGSKA (reference sequence). This CDR3 comprises 16 residues.

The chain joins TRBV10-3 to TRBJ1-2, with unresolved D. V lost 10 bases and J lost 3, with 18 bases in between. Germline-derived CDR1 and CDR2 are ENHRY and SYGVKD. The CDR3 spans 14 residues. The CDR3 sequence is CASSPGIRDYGYTF. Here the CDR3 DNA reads TGTGCCAGCTCCCCAGGTATCCGGGACTATGGCTACACCTTC.

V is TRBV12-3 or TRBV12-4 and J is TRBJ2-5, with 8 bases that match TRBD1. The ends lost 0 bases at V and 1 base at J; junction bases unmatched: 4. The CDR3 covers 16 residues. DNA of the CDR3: TGTGCCAGCAGTTTAGCGCTAACAGGGGGCCAAGAGACCCAGTACTTC. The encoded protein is CASSLALTGGQETQYF.